This T cell receptor beta chain was found in a study of T cells in Graves' hyperthyroidism and ophthalmopathy. RNA transcripts yielded amplified TCR beta CDR3 regions. An initial round of RT-PCR targeting the TCR CDR3 relied on the HTBI primer set. TCRdb passed the multiplex PCR reads through MiXCR, listing each CDR3 protein once. The data show hundreds of thousands of distinct CDR3 sequences, around 15% seen once. Hyperthyroidism of Graves' type that showed no ophthalmopathy progression within 18 months was stable. Patients were aged 18 to 65, had disease duration under 2 months, and had newly diagnosed hyperthyroidism. The table lists this clonotype with a few counts. From germline, CDR1 is LNHDA and CDR2 SQIVND (reference sequence). V dropped 5 bases and J dropped 5; count of bases not matched to a gene: 9. The CDR3 is made up of 16 amino acids.

The rearrangement joins TRBV19 to TRBJ2-1; 10 bases line up with TRBD2. Material for sequencing was blood. The receptor was derived from a woman between 18 and 29 years old with Graves' hyperthyroidism. For the CDR3, the DNA is TGTGCCAGTAGTGCTAGCGGGAGTAGATACAACAATGAGCAGTTCTTC. It translates to CASSASGSRYNNEQFF.